A selection of T cell receptor beta chains follows, all from one sample in a study of T cell clones after liver transplantation. Using immunoSEQ multiplex PCR, the repertoire was profiled, and TCRdb retains in-frame clones only, with some absent. The sample contains approximately 55,000 clones, 70% to 75% of which appear only once. Sequencing used CD4+ T cells from blood, obtained before liver transplant. The receptors were gathered from a human donor who received a liver transplant. Each CDR3 is given with its conserved first and last residue. The D gene is left open where the match is weak. Part of the rows lack a size; the others show once, few, many or a class for expanded clones.

V	D	J	size	CDR3	DNA
TRBV28	.	TRBJ1-5	few	CASSSGVHQPQHF	TGTGCCAGCAGTTCGGGGGTCCATCAGCCCCAGCATTTT
TRBV5-1	.	TRBJ1-3	few	CASSLGSPSSGNTIYF	TGCGCCAGCAGCTTGGGATCCCCGAGCTCTGGAAACACCATATATTTT
TRBV30	TRBD1	TRBJ1-2	.	CAWHTTGLYGYTF	TGTGCCTGGCACACGACAGGGCTCTATGGCTACACCTTC
TRBV6-1	TRBD2	TRBJ2-3	.	CASSEAPGGSTDTQYF	TGTGCCAGCAGTGAAGCGCCGGGAGGGAGCACAGATACGCAGTATTTT
TRBV7-2	.	TRBJ2-7	few	CASTPQGGASYEQYF	TGTGCCAGCACACCCCAGGGGGGCGCATCCTACGAGCAGTACTTC
TRBV7-2	TRBD1	TRBJ1-2	.	CASSNGQGASRYGYTF	TGTGCCAGCAGCAACGGACAGGGGGCCTCACGGTATGGCTACACCTTC
TRBV2	.	TRBJ1-2	medium-sized	CASSDRMGAQGYTF	TGTGCCAGCAGTGATAGGATGGGGGCGCAAGGCTACACCTTC
TRBV7-9	TRBD2	TRBJ2-5	.	CASSPGLAGGRPETQYF	TGTGCCAGCAGCCCCGGACTAGCGGGGGGGCGTCCGGAGACCCAGTACTTC
TRBV27	.	TRBJ2-6	.	CASSGQLASSGANVLTF	TGTGCCAGCAGCGGACAGCTCGCGAGCTCTGGGGCCAACGTCCTGACTTTC
TRBV5-4	.	TRBJ2-5	many	CASSLGQAQETQYF	TGTGCCAGCAGCTTAGGACAAGCCCAAGAGACCCAGTACTTC
TRBV4-2	TRBD2	TRBJ2-2	.	CASSHPSGGDGELFF	TGTGCCAGCAGCCACCCCAGCGGGGGAGACGGGGAGCTGTTTTTT
TRBV2	TRBD1	TRBJ1-2	few	CASRGQEINYGYTF	TGTGCCAGCAGGGGACAGGAGATTAACTATGGCTACACCTTC
TRBV9	TRBD1	TRBJ2-3	.	CASSARQGSADTQYF	TGTGCCAGCAGCGCCAGACAGGGGAGCGCAGATACGCAGTATTTT
TRBV5-4	.	TRBJ2-1	.	CASRSDGNEQFF	TGTGCCAGCAGATCCGACGGGAATGAGCAGTTCTTC
TRBV4-2	.	TRBJ1-6	.	CASSQSGGISYNSPLHF	TGTGCCAGCAGCCAAAGCGGTGGAATCTCCTATAATTCACCCCTCCACTTT
TRBV2	TRBD1	TRBJ1-2	.	CASSIRTGDYGYTF	TGTGCCAGCAGTATCCGGACAGGCGACTATGGCTACACCTTC
TRBV2	TRBD1	TRBJ2-2	.	CASSPGQAYTGELFF	TGTGCCAGCAGTCCCGGACAGGCTTACACCGGGGAGCTGTTTTTT
TRBV11-3	.	TRBJ1-4	once	CASSLSTGREEKLFF	TGTGCCAGCAGCTTATCCACAGGGAGGGAGGAAAAACTGTTTTTT
TRBV28	TRBD2	TRBJ2-3	.	CASSGGTTRGVTDTQYF	TGTGCCAGCAGCGGGGGGACTACGCGGGGGGTAACAGATACGCAGTATTTT
TRBV4-1	TRBD1	TRBJ1-1	.	CASSQVGQGMNTEAFF	TGCGCCAGCAGCCAAGTAGGACAGGGTATGAACACTGAAGCTTTCTTT
TRBV27	.	TRBJ1-3	.	CASRGRGSDTIYF	TGTGCCAGCAGGGGCAGGGGCAGCGACACCATATATTTT
TRBV9	.	TRBJ1-1	.	CASSALGTPNTEAFF	TGTGCCAGCAGCGCCCTCGGGACACCTAACACTGAAGCTTTCTTT
TRBV9	.	TRBJ2-6	.	CASSVSVAGANVLTF	TGTGCCAGCAGCGTCAGCGTCGCTGGGGCCAACGTCCTGACTTTC
TRBV7-8	TRBD2	TRBJ2-3	.	CASSLRGGSVRDTQYF	TGTGCCAGCAGCTTAAGGGGAGGGAGCGTCAGAGATACGCAGTATTTT
TRBV5-1	.	TRBJ1-4	.	CASSYGQKGSGEKLFF	TGCGCCAGCAGTTACGGACAGAAAGGATCAGGTGAAAAACTGTTTTTT
TRBV19	.	TRBJ1-1	.	CASSPLGGQPALNTEAFF	TGTGCCAGTAGTCCACTGGGGGGGCAGCCAGCACTGAACACTGAAGCTTTCTTT
TRBV6-1	TRBD1	TRBJ1-1	.	CASGGQENTEAFF	TGTGCCAGCGGAGGACAGGAGAACACTGAAGCTTTCTTT
TRBV30	.	TRBJ1-6	.	CAWSPRQDSPLHF	TGTGCCTGGAGTCCCCGACAGGATTCACCCCTCCACTTT
TRBV5-5	.	TRBJ1-5	.	CASSHYGGGSDQPQHF	TGTGCCAGCAGCCATTATGGGGGGGGATCAGATCAGCCCCAGCATTTT
TRBV5-1	TRBD2	TRBJ2-3	.	CASSPRTSGITDTQYF	TGCGCCAGCAGCCCGAGGACTAGCGGGATCACAGATACGCAGTATTTT
TRBV5-1	.	TRBJ1-4	.	CASSRGGDEKLFF	TGCGCCAGCAGTCGTGGGGGGGATGAAAAACTGTTTTTT
TRBV28	TRBD1	TRBJ1-1	many	CASSLARGQIMNTEAFF	TGTGCCAGCAGCCTGGCCAGGGGGCAGATCATGAACACTGAAGCTTTCTTT
TRBV28	.	TRBJ1-1	few	CASSLPQGKGEAFF	TGTGCCAGCAGTTTGCCACAGGGAAAGGGTGAAGCTTTCTTT
TRBV5-6	.	TRBJ2-6	.	CASSLRLGQMNSGANVLTF	TGTGCCAGCAGCCTGAGACTTGGACAGATGAACTCTGGGGCCAACGTCCTGACTTTC
TRBV10-3	.	TRBJ1-2	.	CAIRGGLDYGYTF	TGTGCCATCAGGGGGGGGCTAGACTATGGCTACACCTTC
TRBV11-3	TRBD2	TRBJ2-3	.	CASSMTSGGSQYF	TGTGCCAGCAGCATGACTAGCGGGGGGTCGCAGTATTTT
TRBV30	TRBD1	TRBJ2-5	.	CAWNRGQGETQYF	TGTGCCTGGAACAGGGGGCAAGGGGAGACCCAGTACTTC
TRBV5-4	TRBD1	TRBJ1-1	.	CASSPSSTGTEAFF	TGTGCCAGCAGCCCTTCCTCGACAGGGACCGAAGCTTTCTTT
TRBV6-1	TRBD1	TRBJ2-1	once	CASHRGYEQFF	TGTGCCAGCCACAGGGGCTATGAGCAGTTCTTC
TRBV7-9	.	TRBJ1-2	many	CASRGGAVYGYTF	TGTGCCAGCAGGGGAGGGGCAGTCTATGGCTACACCTTC
TRBV5-1	.	TRBJ2-2	.	CASSLGQSGELFF	TGCGCCAGCAGCTTGGGGCAGTCCGGGGAGCTGTTTTTT
TRBV6-1	.	TRBJ2-1	.	CASASGGGYNEQFF	TGTGCCAGCGCTAGTGGGGGAGGATACAATGAGCAGTTCTTC
TRBV6-5	.	TRBJ2-7	.	CASSSPTGTYYEQYF	TGTGCCAGCAGCTCCCCCACAGGGACCTACTACGAGCAGTACTTC
TRBV6-5	.	TRBJ1-6	.	CASSYRQAYNSPLHF	TGTGCCAGCAGTTACAGACAGGCATATAATTCACCCCTCCACTTT
TRBV18	TRBD1	TRBJ1-5	few	CASRWDRESNQPQHF	TGTGCCAGCCGTTGGGACAGGGAGAGCAATCAGCCCCAGCATTTT
TRBV11-3	.	TRBJ2-3	.	CASSFSSTTDTQYF	TGTGCCAGCAGCTTTAGCAGTACCACAGATACGCAGTATTTT
TRBV7-2	TRBD1	TRBJ2-2	.	CASSRVQGAVGELFF	TGTGCCAGCAGCAGAGTCCAGGGGGCGGTCGGGGAGCTGTTTTTT
TRBV9	.	TRBJ2-3	.	CASSVRGSTDTQYF	TGTGCCAGCAGCGTAAGGGGCAGCACAGATACGCAGTATTTT
TRBV23-1	.	TRBJ2-3	.	CASSFNGTDTQYF	TGCGCCAGCAGTTTCAATGGCACAGATACGCAGTATTTT
TRBV4-1	.	TRBJ2-7	.	CASSQADTVYEQYF	TGCGCCAGCAGCCAAGCGGACACTGTCTACGAGCAGTACTTC
TRBV13	TRBD2	TRBJ2-3	.	CASRYTSSGGSDTQYF	TGTGCCAGCAGGTACACCTCTAGCGGGGGGTCAGATACGCAGTATTTT